One and the same sample provided the 24 T cell receptor beta chains below, sequenced in a study of blood T cell repertoires in COVID-19. The table came from immunoSEQ multiplex PCR; TCRdb's copy has only in-frame clones and leaves some out. The table lists 150,000 to 200,000 clones, around 81% of them singletons. Sequenced input: peripheral blood. The receptors were sampled from a man in his sixties with active or convalescent COVID-19.

CDR3 DNA: TGTGCCAGCTCACCGTCGACTAGCGGGAGTCCGGGGACCCAGTACTTC. Protein sequence: CASSPSTSGSPGTQYF. The chain is built from TRBV18 and TRBJ2-5; 12 bases fit TRBD2. Looked up from germline, CDR1 is KGHSH and CDR2 is LQKENI. Trimming cost V 3 bases and J 7 bases; bases outside gene matches: 9. The CDR3 contains 16 residues.

This clone has only one observation. The gene calls are TRBV27 and TRBJ2-7, with 7 bases identical to TRBD1. Germline-derived CDR1 and CDR2 are MNHEY and SMNVEV (reference sequence). V lost 6 bases to trimming and J lost 0 bases; unmatched junction nucleotides: 11. This CDR3 has 16 amino acids. The CDR3 protein is CASRPGAGTDSYEQYF. The CDR3 coding sequence is TGTGCCAGCAGACCCGGGGCCGGGACAGACTCCTACGAGCAGTACTTC.

This chain connects TRBV5-1 to TRBJ2-5; D is possibly TRBD1 (6 bases). This CDR3 comprises 15 residues. Trimming left V 4 bases short and J 2 bases short, with 15 bases between. CDR1 and CDR2 from the germline V gene are SGHRS and YFSETQ. This CDR3 reads CASSTTGSRQETQYF. As DNA, the CDR3 is TGCGCCAGCAGCACAACAGGGTCGAGGCAAGAGACCCAGTACTTC.

This clone has just a few counts. The rearrangement uses TRBV12-3 or TRBV12-4 and TRBJ1-5, with D perhaps TRBD1 (6 bases). V gave up 3 bases and J gave up 6 bases, with 9 bases separating them. CDR3 length: 13 residues. CDR3 region: CASSFGRGQPQHF. The CDR3 nucleotides read TGTGCCAGCAGTTTTGGCAGGGGTCAGCCCCAGCATTTT.

This clone was seen a single time. In DNA, the CDR3 is TGCGCCAGCAGCTTGGGGCAGATTAATGAAAAACTGTTTTTT. Translation: CASSLGQINEKLFF. The chain combines TRBV5-1 with TRBJ1-4, with D unclear. Germline lookup yields CDR1 SGHRS and CDR2 YFSETQ. The CDR3 sequence is 14 residues long. V lost 0 bases and J 4 bases, leaving 7 bases between the germline ends.

The DNA of the CDR3 is TGTGCCATCGCGAGTACAGGGGATCAGCCCCAGCATTTT. Translation: CAIASTGDQPQHF. This sequence joins TRBV10-3 and TRBJ1-5, with 7 nucleotides matching TRBD1. The CDR3 totals 13 residues. From germline, CDR1 is ENHRY and CDR2 SYGVKD. Trimming removed 8 bases from V and 5 bases from J; junction bases left unmatched: 6.

This chain links TRBV3-1 (or the pseudogene TRBV3-2) with TRBJ1-5, with D perhaps TRBD1 (6 bases). Trimming cost V 0 bases and J 5 bases, with 11 bases left between them. The CDR3 spans 15 residues. Per the germline V gene, CDR1 is LGHDT and CDR2 is YNNKEL (reference sequence). CDR3 region: CASSQDTGFDQPQHF. CDR3 coding DNA: TGTGCCAGCAGCCAAGATACAGGGTTCGATCAGCCCCAGCATTTT.

CDR3 amino acids: CASSLRDRGPYEQYF. CDR3 in DNA: TGTGCCAGCAGCTTACGGGACAGGGGGCCCTACGAGCAGTACTTC. This chain connects TRBV13 to TRBJ2-7, with 12 bases lining up with TRBD1. This CDR3 comprises 15 residues. Losses at the gene ends were 2 bases for V and 2 bases for J; bases not matched to a gene: 1. CDR1 PRHDT and CDR2 FYEKMQ come from the germline V gene (reference sequence).

The rearrangement joins TRBV6-1 to TRBJ2-3; D gene ambiguous. V gave up 1 base and J gave up 6 bases, with 5 bases separating them. Germline CDR1 and CDR2: MNHNS and SASEGT. CDR3 length: 12 amino acids. CDR3 loop: CASSEVRDTQYF. The CDR3, as DNA: TGTGCCAGCAGTGAAGTCCGGGATACGCAGTATTTT.

V is TRBV5-4 and J is TRBJ2-3; the D gene is possibly TRBD2 (5 bases). The germline V and J ends were trimmed by 0 bases and 4 bases, with 12 bases remaining between them. Germline-derived CDR1 and CDR2 are SGHNT and YYREEE (reference sequence). The CDR3 has 15 amino acids. This CDR3 is CASSLGLAGPDTQYF. The CDR3 DNA follows: TGTGCCAGCAGCTTGGGGCTAGCTGGCCCAGATACGCAGTATTTT. Supplemented by reference TRBV5-4 and TRBJ2-3, the full variable domain reads ETGVTQSPTHLIKTRGQQVTLRCSSQSGHNTVSWYQQALGQGPQFIFQYYREEENGRGNFPPRFSGLQFPNYSSELNVNALELDDSALYLCASSLGLAGPDTQYFGPGTRLTVL.

The V and J genes are TRBV28 and TRBJ1-1, with 8 bases lining up with TRBD1. The germline V gene has CDR1 MDHEN and CDR2 SYDVKM. V shed 4 bases, J shed 6 bases, and the junction held 16 bases outside the gene matches. The CDR3 runs to 17 residues. CDR3 sequence: CASSSPTASGGSAEAFF. CDR3 nucleotides: TGTGCCAGCAGTTCCCCCACCGCATCAGGGGGCAGCGCTGAAGCTTTCTTT. Drawing the rest from reference TRBV28 and TRBJ1-1, the complete variable domain is DVKVTQSSRYLVKRTGEKVFLECVQDMDHENMFWYRQDPGLGLRLIYFSYDVKMKEKGDIPEGYSVSREKKERFSLILESASTNQTSMYLCASSSPTASGGSAEAFFGQGTRLTVV.

The chain joins TRBV4-1 to TRBJ2-1; TRBD1 might be the D (5 bases). Germline V lookup: CDR1 MGHRA, CDR2 YSYEKL. Trimming took off 1 base at V and 9 bases at J, with 19 bases between the two ends. This CDR3 region has 16 residues. CDR3 loop: CASSQASGSVQGEQFF. CDR3 bases: TGCGCCAGCAGCCAAGCATCGGGTAGTGTCCAGGGTGAGCAGTTCTTC.

V gene TRBV9 combines with J gene TRBJ2-1; a possible D gene is TRBD2 (5 bases). CDR3 length: 11 residues. Germline V lookup: CDR1 SGDLS, CDR2 YYNGEE. The germline V and J ends were trimmed by 4 bases and 7 bases, with 6 bases remaining between them. DNA of the CDR3: TGTGCCAGCAGCATAGCGAATGAGCAGTTCTTC. This sequence encodes CASSIANEQFF.

The chain has TRBV28 and TRBJ2-6; D is ambiguous. This CDR3 spans 15 amino acids. Trimming removed 1 base at V and 2 bases at J, with 6 bases between. In germline, CDR1 is MDHEN, CDR2 SYDVKM. CDR3 DNA sequence: TGTGCCAGCAGTTTATTCTCGGCTGGGGCCAACGTCCTGACTTTC. Amino acids: CASSLFSAGANVLTF.

The gene calls are TRBV6-5 and TRBJ2-5; TRBD1 matches 11 bases. After removal of 3 bases from V and 0 bases from J, the junction contained 3 bases not matched to a gene. Germline loops: CDR1 MNHEY, CDR2 SVGAGI. This CDR3 contains 16 residues. The CDR3 nucleotides are TGTGCCAGCAGTTATCGGACAGGGGGCAACCAAGAGACCCAGTACTTC. This sequence encodes CASSYRTGGNQETQYF.

This sequence joins TRBV20-1 and TRBJ1-6, with D hard to call. Trimming left V 2 bases short and J 7 bases short, with 3 bases between. The CDR3 length is 11 residues. Germline CDR1 reads DFQATT; CDR2 reads SNEGSKA (reference sequence). The CDR3 coding sequence is TGCAGTGCTAGACGGAATTCACCCCTCCACTTT. Translated, it gives CSARRNSPLHF.

This chain links TRBV24-1 with TRBJ2-1; the match to TRBD2 covers 13 bases. J gave up 4 bases and V 9 bases, and 2 bases lay outside the gene matches. Germline V gene sequence: CDR1 KGHDR, CDR2 SFDVKD. This CDR3 is 14 amino acids long. The CDR3 spells CATGGLAGYNEQFF. The CDR3 region has the DNA TGTGCCACCGGGGGACTAGCGGGGTACAATGAGCAGTTCTTC.

The chain links TRBV11-2 to TRBJ1-6; D remains ambiguous. The V end was cut by 3 bases, the J end by 8 bases, with 11 bases between. There are 14 residues in the CDR3. Germline lookup yields CDR1 SGHAT and CDR2 FQNNGV. The CDR3, as DNA: TGTGCCAGCAGCTTCCCCCATCCGGATTCACCCCTCCACTTT. Translated: CASSFPHPDSPLHF.

The V call is TRBV11-2, the J call TRBJ1-3, with D uncertain. Germline loops: CDR1 SGHAT, CDR2 FQNNGV. The CDR3 has 14 residues. Trimming removed 7 bases at V and 0 bases at J, with 10 bases between. The DNA for the CDR3 is TGTGCCAGCAACCCGGAGAACTCTGGAAACACCATATATTTT. It codes for CASNPENSGNTIYF. The variable domain in full, completed from reference TRBV11-2 and TRBJ1-3, reads EAGVAQSPRYKIIEKRQSVAFWCNPISGHATLYWYQQILGQGPKLLIQFQNNGVVDDSQLPKDRFSAERLKGVDSTLKIQPAKLEDSAVYLCASNPENSGNTIYFGEGSWLTVV.

This sequence joins TRBV5-1 and TRBJ1-5, with unresolved D. From germline, CDR1 is SGHRS and CDR2 YFSETQ. This CDR3 is 13 amino acids long. V lost 2 bases to trimming and J lost 7 bases, with 10 bases between them. The CDR3 coding sequence is TGCGCCAGCAGCTTCGTGCCGGGGCAGCCCCAGCATTTT. Translation: CASSFVPGQPQHF.

This clone was counted a few times. V gene TRBV6-4 combines with J gene TRBJ2-2, with 7 bases that match TRBD1. Germline assignment: CDR1 MRHNA and CDR2 SNTAGT. The length of the CDR3 is 13 residues. The V and J ends lost 6 bases and 5 bases, in that order; junction bases with no gene match: 3. CDR3 in amino acids: CASSSQGTGELFF. CDR3 sequence (DNA): TGTGCCAGCAGCTCACAGGGGACCGGGGAGCTGTTTTTT.

V usage is TRBV6-5 and J usage is TRBJ2-1, with TRBD2 identical over 10 bases. CDR3 length: 15 amino acids. Per germline, CDR1 MNHEY and CDR2 SVGAGI. The trim removed 6 bases at V and 7 bases at J, leaving 9 bases unmatched. CDR3 nucleotides: TGTGCCAGCAGCTTTCTAGCGGGGGCGGCAAATGAGCAGTTCTTC. Translation gives CASSFLAGAANEQFF.

This chain joins TRBV7-2 and TRBJ2-5; the D is unclear. Germline CDR1 SGHTA, CDR2 FQGNSA. There are 13 residues in the CDR3. V lost 5 bases and J 7 bases, leaving 14 bases between the germline ends. CDR3 in amino acids: CASSPGLVWTQYF. As DNA, the CDR3 is TGTGCCAGCAGCCCCGGTTTGGTTTGGACCCAGTACTTC.

Regarding this clone: The same CDR3 also results from other DNA sequences found in this sample. The V call is TRBV3-1 (or the pseudogene TRBV3-2), the J call TRBJ2-7, with TRBD1 matching 7 bases. Germline CDR1 reads LGHDT; CDR2 reads YNNKEL (reference sequence). V was clipped by 4 bases and J by 3 bases; unmatched bases: 3. The CDR3 is 13 amino acids. CDR3 loop: CASSPGTVYEQYF. As DNA, the CDR3 is TGTGCCAGCAGCCCAGGGACAGTCTACGAGCAGTACTTC.